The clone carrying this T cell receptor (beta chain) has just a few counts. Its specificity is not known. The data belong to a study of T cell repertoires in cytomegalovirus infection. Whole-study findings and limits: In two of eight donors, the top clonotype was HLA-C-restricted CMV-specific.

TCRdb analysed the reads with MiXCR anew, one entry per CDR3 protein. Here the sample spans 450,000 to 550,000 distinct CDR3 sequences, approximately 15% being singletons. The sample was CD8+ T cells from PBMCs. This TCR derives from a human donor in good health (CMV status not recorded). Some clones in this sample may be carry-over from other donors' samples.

DNA for the CDR3: TGCGCCAGCAGCCAAGGCGGGAGTGCAGATACGCAGTATTTT. Translating it yields CASSQGGSADTQYF. J is TRBJ2-3 and V is TRBV4-1; TRBD2 aligns across 7 bases. Germline V gives CDR1 MGHRA, CDR2 YSYEKL. The CDR3 sequence is 14 residues long. The V and J ends lost 1 base and 4 bases, in that order; junction bases with no gene match: 2.